This passage covers 10 T cell receptor beta chains from one sample sequenced in a study of blood T cell repertoires in COVID-19. The protocol was immunoSEQ multiplex PCR, while the TCRdb copy is restricted to in-frame clones and leaves out a portion. The sample records a few hundred thousand clones, approximately 88% being singletons. The sample consisted of peripheral blood. These receptors were obtained from a woman aged 45-59 years with active or convalescent COVID-19.

The chain combines TRBV7-9 with TRBJ2-1; 14 bases are a match to TRBD2. The CDR3 runs 17 residues. CDR1 and CDR2 (germline): SEHNR, FQNEAQ (reference sequence). J lost 7 bases, V lost 2 bases, and 7 bases had no gene match. This CDR3 is CASSLPGLAGVRNEQFF. The CDR3 coding sequence is TGTGCCAGCAGCTTACCGGGACTAGCGGGAGTTAGAAATGAGCAGTTCTTC.

The chain joins TRBV3-1 (or the pseudogene TRBV3-2) to TRBJ1-1; TRBD1 is a possible D gene (5 bases). Trimming cost V 1 base and J 0 bases, with 12 bases left between them. This CDR3 has 16 amino acids. Germline V lookup: CDR1 LGHDT, CDR2 YNNKEL (reference sequence). The CDR3 sequence: CASSQGTQSMNTEAFF. Here the CDR3 DNA reads TGTGCCAGCAGCCAAGGGACACAATCTATGAACACTGAAGCTTTCTTT.

The V gene is TRBV28, the J gene TRBJ2-7; D perhaps matches TRBD1 (6 bases). The CDR3 consists of 13 residues. V gave up 6 bases and J gave up 6 bases, with 15 bases separating them. CDR1 and CDR2 (germline): MDHEN, SYDVKM. The CDR3 nucleotides read TGTGCCAGCAGCTTCGACAGGACCCTCGAGCAGTACTTC. Its protein product is CASSFDRTLEQYF.

The gene calls are TRBV28 and TRBJ2-7; tentative D call: TRBD2 (6 bases). The CDR3 totals 14 residues. V lost 9 bases to trimming and J lost 0 bases, with 15 bases between them. Germline CDR1 is MDHEN and CDR2 is SYDVKM. CDR3 in DNA: TGTGCCAGTCAAACGGGACTGAGCTCCTACGAGCAGTACTTC. This gives the protein CASQTGLSSYEQYF.

The chain combines TRBV7-6 with TRBJ2-1, with a weak D call TRBD2 (5 bases). Trimming took 5 bases from V and 1 from J, leaving 9 bases between them. This CDR3 region has 14 residues. The germline V gene encodes CDR1 SGHVS and CDR2 FNYEAQ. The DNA for the CDR3 is TGTGCCAGCAGCCAACTAGATTCCTACAATGAGCAGTTCTTC. Amino acid sequence: CASSQLDSYNEQFF.

This sequence joins TRBV29-1 and TRBJ2-3; D unresolved. This CDR3 has 13 residues. V was shortened by 2 bases and J by 3 bases, with 9 bases between the two germline ends. CDR1 and CDR2 (germline): SQVTM, ANQGSEA. The CDR3 region is CSVESSFTDTQYF. CDR3 in DNA: TGCAGCGTTGAATCTTCTTTTACAGATACGCAGTATTTT.

The chain joins TRBV7-3 to TRBJ1-2, with D possibly being TRBD1 (5 bases). This CDR3 contains 15 residues. The germline CDR1 and CDR2 sequences are SGHTA and FQGTGA. The V gene lost 4 bases and the J gene lost 0 bases, with 12 bases spanning the gap. CDR3: CASSSGGVANYGYTF. CDR3 DNA sequence: TGTGCCAGCAGCTCCGGAGGGGTCGCTAACTATGGCTACACCTTC. Filled out from reference TRBV7-3 and TRBJ1-2, the complete variable domain reads GAGVSQTPSNKVTEKGKYVELRCDPISGHTALYWYRQSLGQGPEFLIYFQGTGAADDSGLPNDRFFAVRPEGSVSTLKIQRTERGDSAVYLCASSSGGVANYGYTFGSGTRLTVV.

The chain recombines TRBV5-5 with TRBJ1-1, with D perhaps TRBD1 (5 bases). The V gene's germline CDR1 is SGHKS and CDR2 YYEKEE (reference sequence). The length of the CDR3 is 15 residues. The germline V and J ends were trimmed by 0 bases and 4 bases, with 13 bases remaining between them. The CDR3, as DNA: TGTGCCAGCAGCTTGGTTGACAGTTGGGGCACTGAAGCTTTCTTT. Its translation is CASSLVDSWGTEAFF.

V is TRBV5-6 and J is TRBJ2-7; 8 bases map to TRBD1. Germline V CDR1 and CDR2: SGHDT, YYEEEE. The CDR3 sequence is 16 residues long. With V trimmed by 1 base and J by 1 base, 7 bases remained unmatched. The CDR3 region is CASSLTGQGLSYEQYF. The CDR3 DNA reads as TGTGCCAGCAGCTTGACCGGACAGGGCCTGTCCTACGAGCAGTACTTC.

The chain has TRBV28 and TRBJ1-2; D is unresolved. This CDR3 has 13 residues. V lost 1 base and J lost 3, with 6 bases in between. Looked up from germline, CDR1 is MDHEN and CDR2 is SYDVKM. The CDR3 bases are TGTGCCAGCAGTTTATCGAGTTACTATGGCTACACCTTC. Its translation is CASSLSSYYGYTF.